This T cell receptor beta chain was identified in a study of CD8 T cells in ankylosing spondylitis. Study-level points and caveats: A number of the motif variants had already been described in reactive arthritis synovial fluid and blood. A TCR beta motif of eight highly homologous variants appeared characteristic of ankylosing spondylitis blood.

The germline V gene encodes CDR1 GTSNPN and CDR2 SVGIG (reference sequence). V shed 0 bases, J shed 6 bases, and the junction held 3 bases outside the gene matches. The CDR3 has 13 residues. Construction of TCR beta libraries was performed using quantitative 5'-RACE with molecular barcodes. TCRdb reprocessed the 5' RACE reads via MiXCR and lists one record per CDR3 protein. The sample records over 150,000 distinct CDR3 sequences, about 13% being singletons. As for this clonotype: Antigen: not known.

Material for sequencing was blood, either unsorted or a sorted T cell fraction (not recorded which). The sequence was obtained from a male donor with ankylosing spondylitis or in good health (not recorded which). The chain couples TRBV30 to TRBJ1-2, with 8 bases identical to TRBD1. CDR3 sequence: CAWSVSGGNGYTF. As DNA, the CDR3 is TGTGCCTGGAGTGTGTCAGGGGGCAATGGCTACACCTTC.